These 12 T cell receptor beta chains came from one sample sequenced in a study of blood T cell repertoires in COVID-19. Libraries were prepared by immunoSEQ multiplex PCR; TCRdb keeps only in-frame clonotypes and omits some of them. The data hold over 100,000 clones, with roughly 80% observed a single time. Source material: peripheral blood. Receptor source: a human donor in a cohort sampled during active or convalescent COVID-19.

The chain uses TRBV7-9 and TRBJ2-3; tentative D call: TRBD1 (10 bases). The CDR3 covers 19 residues. V was trimmed by 6 bases and J by 4 bases, leaving 29 bases between them. In germline, CDR1 is SEHNR, CDR2 FQNEAQ (reference sequence). CDR3 loop: CASRQTGGVASGGPDTQYF. DNA of the CDR3: TGTGCCAGCAGACAGACAGGGGGCGTTGCGAGCGGGGGGCCAGATACGCAGTATTTT.

The count of this clone is one. V gene TRBV24-1 combines with J gene TRBJ2-2; 10 bases line up with TRBD2. The CDR3 runs to 20 residues. Germline V gene data show CDR1 as KGHDR and CDR2 as SFDVKD. Losses at the gene ends were 0 bases for V and 0 bases for J; bases not matched to a gene: 9. CDR3 sequence: CATSDLTSGKGYANTGELFF. The CDR3 region has the DNA TGTGCCACCAGTGATTTGACTAGCGGGAAGGGATACGCGAACACCGGGGAGCTGTTTTTT.

This sequence joins TRBV4-3 and TRBJ2-1; 9 bases align to TRBD2. The CDR3 covers 15 residues. Germline V gene lookup returns CDR1 LGHNA and CDR2 YSLEER. The V and J ends lost 2 bases and 7 bases, in that order; junction bases with no gene match: 6. As DNA, the CDR3 is TGCGCCAGCAGCCAATCTAGCGGGGTTAGGAATGAGCAGTTCTTC. This translates into CASSQSSGVRNEQFF.

The chain joins TRBV28 to TRBJ1-1, with D unresolved. The V end lost 10 bases, the J end lost 7 bases, and 13 bases lay between the germline ends. This CDR3 contains 11 residues. From germline, CDR1 is MDHEN and CDR2 SYDVKM. The CDR3, as DNA: TGTGCCACGAATCCTCAGGTTGAAGCTTTCTTT. Protein: CATNPQVEAFF.

The CDR3 sequence is CASSSDPGQGVQGGGYTF. CDR3 nucleotides: TGTGCCAGCAGCTCGGACCCGGGACAGGGTGTCCAGGGAGGAGGCTACACCTTC. This chain joins TRBV7-8 and TRBJ1-2; 9 nucleotides line up with TRBD1. V lost 4 bases and J lost 8; bases outside the gene matches: 20. The germline CDR1 and CDR2 sequences are SGHVS and FQNEAQ. The CDR3 spans 18 residues.

The V and J genes are TRBV13 and TRBJ1-1; D is perhaps TRBD1 (5 bases). The germline V and J ends were trimmed by 2 bases and 6 bases, with 10 bases remaining between them. The CDR3 runs to 13 residues. Germline V gene sequence: CDR1 PRHDT, CDR2 FYEKMQ (reference sequence). CDR3 sequence reads: CASSLKRGSEAFF. In DNA, the CDR3 is TGTGCCAGCAGCTTAAAAAGGGGATCTGAAGCTTTCTTT.

The chain combines TRBV18 with TRBJ1-4, with D possibly matching TRBD1 (5 bases). V gave up 2 bases and J gave up 8 bases, with 18 bases separating them. Germline V gene data show CDR1 as KGHSH and CDR2 as LQKENI. The CDR3 consists of 16 residues. In nucleotides, the CDR3 is TGTGCCAGCTCACCAGGAAGCGGGACCAATGGGGAAAAACTGTTTTTT. It is translated as CASSPGSGTNGEKLFF.

The chain is built from TRBV19 and TRBJ1-1; 7 bases line up with TRBD1. With 6 bases clipped from V and 1 base from J, the junction kept 5 bases outside the gene matches. Per germline, CDR1 LNHDA and CDR2 SQIVND (reference sequence). The CDR3 consists of 14 residues. The CDR3 bases are TGTGCCAGTAGCGACCGGGACAGGAACACTGAAGCTTTCTTT. Translated: CASSDRDRNTEAFF.

The chain joins TRBV19 to TRBJ2-7; 14 bases match TRBD2. The V segment lost 8 bases and the J segment 6 bases; nucleotides outside the gene matches: 9. This CDR3 comprises 15 residues. Germline-derived CDR1 and CDR2 are LNHDA and SQIVND (reference sequence). The CDR3 DNA reads TGTGCCAGTGGAGGGACTAGCGGGGGAAAATCCGAGCAGTACTTC. As protein: CASGGTSGGKSEQYF.

This clone was detected only once. The chain combines TRBV6-6 with TRBJ2-7, with TRBD1 matching 8 bases. The CDR3 has 14 residues. Germline V gives CDR1 MNHNY, CDR2 SVGAGI (reference sequence). V was clipped by 6 bases and J by 3 bases; unmatched bases: 7. The chain's CDR3 is CASRSGTGYYEQYF. CDR3 sequence (DNA): TGTGCCAGCAGGTCCGGGACAGGATACTACGAGCAGTACTTC.

This chain links TRBV19 with TRBJ1-4; D is undetermined. Trimming removed 10 bases at V and 0 bases at J, with 9 bases between. Germline V gene sequence: CDR1 LNHDA, CDR2 SQIVND (reference sequence). This CDR3 contains 13 residues. This CDR3 is CATAQTTNEKLFF. The CDR3 DNA sequence: TGTGCCACGGCACAGACAACTAATGAAAAACTGTTTTTT. The variable domain in full, completed from reference TRBV19 and TRBJ1-4, reads DGGITQSPKYLFRKEGQNVTLSCEQNLNHDAMYWYRQDPGQGLRLIYYSQIVNDFQKGDIAEGYSVSREKKESFPLTVTSAQKNPTAFYLCATAQTTNEKLFFGSGTQLSVL.

The rearrangement links TRBV7-2 to TRBJ2-5; 8 nucleotides line up with TRBD2. V shed 7 bases, J shed 5 bases, and the junction held 18 bases outside the gene matches. From germline, CDR1 is SGHTA and CDR2 FQGNSA. CDR3 length equals 17 residues. The CDR3 sequence is CASTPYPERGSSETQYF. The CDR3 DNA sequence: TGTGCCAGCACCCCTTACCCTGAGCGGGGGAGTAGTGAGACCCAGTACTTC.